This TCR delta chain came from a study of Vδ1+ human thymocytes. Findings of the study overall: Donors shared many TRG clonotypes but few TRD clonotypes. Around 20% of thymic delta-chain sequences were Vdelta2, with few Vdelta3, unlike blood Vdelta1+ controls. In the thymus, TRG and TRD repertoires looked highly polyclonal with Gaussian CDR3 lengths. Bulk repertoire data may be misinterpreted because of unexpected Vdelta2 sequences.

In its sample, this clone was seen a few times. The antigen is unknown. Germline V lookup: CDR1 TSWWSYY, CDR2 QGS. The V gene lost 2 bases and the J gene lost 4 bases, with 35 bases spanning the gap. The CDR3 runs 22 residues. Sequences come from RNA converted to cDNA by reverse transcription. CDR3 amplicons came from multiplex PCR with pooled V-gene forward and constant-region reverse primers. TCRdb re-called the multiplex PCR reads using CATT. The sample records 80,000 or so delta-chain clones, around 34% being singletons. The chain uses TRDV1 and TRDJ1; D is uncertain. The clonotype was recovered from a boy younger than two who had congenital heart surgery. Specimen: Vdelta1+ gamma-delta thymocytes from the thymus. Subset given: FACS-sorted CD3+ TCRalphabeta- TCRVdelta1+ TCRVdelta2- thymocytes. The CDR3 loop reads CALGECKKGPLKNPRNCDKLIF. CDR3 DNA sequence: TGTGCTCTTGGGGAATGTAAAAAAGGCCCCCTCAAGAATCCCCGGAACTGCGATAAACTCATCTTT.